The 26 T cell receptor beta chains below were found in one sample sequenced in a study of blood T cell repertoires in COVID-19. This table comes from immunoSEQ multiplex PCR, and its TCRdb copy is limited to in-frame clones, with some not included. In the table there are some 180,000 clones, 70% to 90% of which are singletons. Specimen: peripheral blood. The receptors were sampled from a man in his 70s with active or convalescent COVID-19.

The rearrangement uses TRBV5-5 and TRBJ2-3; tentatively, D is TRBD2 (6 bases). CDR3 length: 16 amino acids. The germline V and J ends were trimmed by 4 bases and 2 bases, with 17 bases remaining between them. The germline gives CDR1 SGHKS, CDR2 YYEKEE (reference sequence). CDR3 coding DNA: TGTGCCAGCAGCCTGGTGGGGGGAAGAAACACAGATACGCAGTATTTT. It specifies CASSLVGGRNTDTQYF.

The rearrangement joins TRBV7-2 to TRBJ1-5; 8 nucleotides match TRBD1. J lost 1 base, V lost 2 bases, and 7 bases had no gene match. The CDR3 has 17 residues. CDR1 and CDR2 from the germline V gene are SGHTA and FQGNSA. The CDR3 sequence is CASSLMRTGFSNQPQHF. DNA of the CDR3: TGTGCCAGCAGCTTAATGAGGACAGGGTTCAGCAATCAGCCCCAGCATTTT.

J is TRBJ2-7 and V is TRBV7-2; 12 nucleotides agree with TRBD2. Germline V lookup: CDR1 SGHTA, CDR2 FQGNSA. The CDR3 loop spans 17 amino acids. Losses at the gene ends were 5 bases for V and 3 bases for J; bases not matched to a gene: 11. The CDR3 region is CASSDTSGGRHFYEQYF. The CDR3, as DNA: TGTGCCAGCAGCGATACTAGCGGGGGGCGCCACTTCTACGAGCAGTACTTC.

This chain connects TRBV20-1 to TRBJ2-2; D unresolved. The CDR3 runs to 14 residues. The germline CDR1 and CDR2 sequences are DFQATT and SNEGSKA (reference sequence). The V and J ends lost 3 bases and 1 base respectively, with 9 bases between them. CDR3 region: CSASPRQNTGELFF. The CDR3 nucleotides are TGCAGTGCTAGTCCCCGACAGAACACCGGGGAGCTGTTTTTT.

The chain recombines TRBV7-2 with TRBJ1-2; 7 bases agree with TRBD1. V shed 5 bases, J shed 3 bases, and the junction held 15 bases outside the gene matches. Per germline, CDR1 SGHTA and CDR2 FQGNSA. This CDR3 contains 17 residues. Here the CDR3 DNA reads TGTGCCAGCAGCCATTCCTCATATTTTCAGGGGGACTATGGCTACACCTTC. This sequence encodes CASSHSSYFQGDYGYTF.

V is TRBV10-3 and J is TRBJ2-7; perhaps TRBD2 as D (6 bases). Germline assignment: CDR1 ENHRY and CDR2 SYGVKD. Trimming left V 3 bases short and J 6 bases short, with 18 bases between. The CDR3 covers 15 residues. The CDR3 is CAISDLAGSSGEQYF. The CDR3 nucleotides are TGTGCCATCAGTGATCTGGCGGGATCCTCGGGCGAGCAGTACTTC.

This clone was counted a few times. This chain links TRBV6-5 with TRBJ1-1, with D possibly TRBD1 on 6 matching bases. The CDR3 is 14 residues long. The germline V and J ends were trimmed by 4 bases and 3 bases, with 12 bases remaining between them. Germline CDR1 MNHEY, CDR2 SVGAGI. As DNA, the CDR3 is TGTGCCAGCAGTTTAAGAGGGGGGGACACTGAAGCTTTCTTT. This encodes CASSLRGGDTEAFF.

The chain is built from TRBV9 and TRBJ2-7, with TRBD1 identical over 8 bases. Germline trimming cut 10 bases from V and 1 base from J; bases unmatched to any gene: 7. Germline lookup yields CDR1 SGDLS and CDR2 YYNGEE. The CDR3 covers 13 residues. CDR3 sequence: CASRGQDSYEQYF. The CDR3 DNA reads TGTGCCTCCAGGGGACAGGATTCCTACGAGCAGTACTTC.

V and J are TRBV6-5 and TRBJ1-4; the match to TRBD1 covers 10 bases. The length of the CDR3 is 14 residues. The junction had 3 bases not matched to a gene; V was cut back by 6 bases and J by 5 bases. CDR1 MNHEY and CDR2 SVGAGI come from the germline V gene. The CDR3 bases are TGTGCCAGCAGAAAGACAGGGGGCAATGAAAAACTGTTTTTT. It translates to CASRKTGGNEKLFF.

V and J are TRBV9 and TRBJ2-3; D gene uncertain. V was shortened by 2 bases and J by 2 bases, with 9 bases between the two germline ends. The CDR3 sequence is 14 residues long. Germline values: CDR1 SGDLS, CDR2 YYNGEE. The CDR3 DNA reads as TGTGCCAGCAGCGTGCGCGGTCCCACAGATACGCAGTATTTT. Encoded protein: CASSVRGPTDTQYF.

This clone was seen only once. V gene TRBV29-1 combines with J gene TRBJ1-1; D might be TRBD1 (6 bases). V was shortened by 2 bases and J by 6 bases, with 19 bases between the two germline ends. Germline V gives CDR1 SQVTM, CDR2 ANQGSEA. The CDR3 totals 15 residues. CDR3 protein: CSVENPTGVRAEAFF. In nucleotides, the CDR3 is TGCAGCGTTGAAAACCCGACAGGAGTAAGAGCTGAAGCTTTCTTT.

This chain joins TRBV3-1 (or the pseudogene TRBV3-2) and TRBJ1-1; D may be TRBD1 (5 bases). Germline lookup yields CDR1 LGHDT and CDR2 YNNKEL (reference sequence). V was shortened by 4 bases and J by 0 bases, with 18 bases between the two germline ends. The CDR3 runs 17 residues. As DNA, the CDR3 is TGTGCCAGCAGCCCCCCCTCAGGGAAACCCCTGAACACTGAAGCTTTCTTT. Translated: CASSPPSGKPLNTEAFF.

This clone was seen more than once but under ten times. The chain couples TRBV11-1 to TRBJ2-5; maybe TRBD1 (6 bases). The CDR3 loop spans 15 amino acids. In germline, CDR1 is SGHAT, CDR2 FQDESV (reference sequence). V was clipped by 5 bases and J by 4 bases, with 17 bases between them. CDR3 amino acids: CASSVQGQLVETQYF. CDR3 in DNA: TGTGCCAGCAGCGTGCAGGGGCAGCTTGTAGAGACCCAGTACTTC.

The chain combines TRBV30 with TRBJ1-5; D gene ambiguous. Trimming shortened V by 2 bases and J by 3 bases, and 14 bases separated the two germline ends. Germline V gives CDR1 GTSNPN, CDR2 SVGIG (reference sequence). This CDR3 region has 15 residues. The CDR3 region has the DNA TGTGCCTGGAGTTTCCCCGGGAAGTTCAATCAGCCCCAGCATTTT. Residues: CAWSFPGKFNQPQHF.

The CDR3 sequence: CASSRDRGNTGELFF. CDR3 coding DNA: TGTGCCAGCTCAAGGGACAGGGGGAACACCGGGGAGCTGTTTTTT. The chain employs TRBV18 and TRBJ2-2; 10 bases are a match to TRBD1. The CDR3 has 15 residues. From germline, CDR1 is KGHSH and CDR2 LQKENI. V was clipped by 5 bases and J by 1 base; unmatched bases: 1.

CDR3 protein: CASSLIRANTEAFF. In DNA form, the CDR3 reads TGTGCCAGCAGCTTGATCAGGGCGAACACTGAAGCTTTCTTT. The chain has TRBV5-5 and TRBJ1-1; perhaps TRBD1 as D (5 bases). The CDR3 covers 14 residues. Between the trimmed V and J ends, which lost 1 base and 1 base, there was a span of 8 bases. Germline lookup yields CDR1 SGHKS and CDR2 YYEKEE (reference sequence).

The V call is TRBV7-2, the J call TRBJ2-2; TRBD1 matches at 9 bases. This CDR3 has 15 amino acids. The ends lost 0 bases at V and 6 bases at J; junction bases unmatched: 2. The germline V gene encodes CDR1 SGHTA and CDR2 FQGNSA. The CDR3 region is CASSLAGTGPGELFF. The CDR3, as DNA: TGTGCCAGCAGCTTAGCCGGGACAGGGCCCGGGGAGCTGTTTTTT.

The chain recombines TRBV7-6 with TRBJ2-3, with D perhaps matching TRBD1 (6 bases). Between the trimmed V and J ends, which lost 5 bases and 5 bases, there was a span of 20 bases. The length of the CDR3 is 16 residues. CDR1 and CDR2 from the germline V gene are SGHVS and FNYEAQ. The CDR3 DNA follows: TGTGCCAGCAGCGAACACAGGGCCCCCCGCAGAGATACGCAGTATTTT. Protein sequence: CASSEHRAPRRDTQYF.

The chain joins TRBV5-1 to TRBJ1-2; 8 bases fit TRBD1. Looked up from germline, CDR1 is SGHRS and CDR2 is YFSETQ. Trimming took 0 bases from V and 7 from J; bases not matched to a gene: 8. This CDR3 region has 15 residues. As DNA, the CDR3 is TGCGCCAGCAGCTTGGCCCCGGACAGGGTAGGTGGCTACACCTTC. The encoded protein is CASSLAPDRVGGYTF. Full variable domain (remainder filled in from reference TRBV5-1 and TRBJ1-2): KAGVTQTPRYLIKTRGQQVTLSCSPISGHRSVSWYQQTPGQGLQFLFEYFSETQRNKGNFPGRFSGRQFSNSRSEMNVSTLELGDSALYLCASSLAPDRVGGYTFGSGTRLTVV.

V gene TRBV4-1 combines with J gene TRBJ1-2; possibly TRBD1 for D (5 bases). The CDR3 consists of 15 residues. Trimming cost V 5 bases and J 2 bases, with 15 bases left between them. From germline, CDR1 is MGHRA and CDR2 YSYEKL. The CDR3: CASSNRTILNYGYTF. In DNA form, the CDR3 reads TGCGCCAGCAGCAACCGGACAATCCTAAACTATGGCTACACCTTC.

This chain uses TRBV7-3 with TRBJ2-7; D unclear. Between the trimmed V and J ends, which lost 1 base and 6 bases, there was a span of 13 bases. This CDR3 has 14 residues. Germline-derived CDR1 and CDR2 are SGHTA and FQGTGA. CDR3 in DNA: TGTGCCAGCAGCTTAATGGGTGGGCCAGGCGAGCAGTACTTC. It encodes CASSLMGGPGEQYF.

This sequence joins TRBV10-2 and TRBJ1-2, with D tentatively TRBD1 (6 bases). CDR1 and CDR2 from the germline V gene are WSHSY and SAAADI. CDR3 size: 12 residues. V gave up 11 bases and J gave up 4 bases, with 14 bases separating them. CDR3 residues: CAYWQGIYGYTF. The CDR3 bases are TGCGCCTACTGGCAGGGGATCTATGGCTACACCTTC.

The CDR3 sequence is CASSSQHRDSPLHF. As DNA, the CDR3 is TGTGCCAGCAGTTCCCAACACCGGGATTCACCCCTCCACTTT. The V gene is TRBV28, the J gene TRBJ1-6; D is unclear. V was cut by 4 bases and J by 8 bases, with 12 bases left in between. CDR1 is MDHEN, CDR2 SYDVKM, per germline. This CDR3 comprises 14 residues. Drawing the rest from reference TRBV28 and TRBJ1-6, the complete variable domain is DVKVTQSSRYLVKRTGEKVFLECVQDMDHENMFWYRQDPGLGLRLIYFSYDVKMKEKGDIPEGYSVSREKKERFSLILESASTNQTSMYLCASSSQHRDSPLHFGNGTRLTVT.

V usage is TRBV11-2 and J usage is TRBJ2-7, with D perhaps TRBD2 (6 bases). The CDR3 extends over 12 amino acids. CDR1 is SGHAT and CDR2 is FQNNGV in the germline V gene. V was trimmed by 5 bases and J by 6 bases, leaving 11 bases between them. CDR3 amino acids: CASSLGGVEQYF. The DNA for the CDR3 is TGTGCCAGCAGCCTCGGCGGGGTCGAGCAGTACTTC.

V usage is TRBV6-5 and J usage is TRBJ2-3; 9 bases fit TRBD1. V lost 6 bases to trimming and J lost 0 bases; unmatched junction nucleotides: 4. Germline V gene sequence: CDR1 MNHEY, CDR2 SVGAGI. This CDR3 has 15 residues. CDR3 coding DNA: TGTGCCAGCAGCCGGACAGGGGCTAGCACAGATACGCAGTATTTT. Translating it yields CASSRTGASTDTQYF.

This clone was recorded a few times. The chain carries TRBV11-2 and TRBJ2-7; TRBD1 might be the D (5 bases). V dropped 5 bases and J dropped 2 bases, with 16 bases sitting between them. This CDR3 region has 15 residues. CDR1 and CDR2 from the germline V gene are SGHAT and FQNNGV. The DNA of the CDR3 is TGTGCCAGCAGCACCAGACAGAACCAAGCCTACGAGCAGTACTTC. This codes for CASSTRQNQAYEQYF.